These 8 T cell receptor beta chains were sequenced from one sample in a study of cytomegalovirus exposure and HLA in healthy donors. Primers included in the PCR were 60 Vbeta and 13 Jbeta primers. The method was immunoSEQ multiplex PCR; TCRdb's version includes in-frame clones alone and lacks a portion of them. The sample has about 100,000 clones; around 75% are singletons. The specimen sequenced was PBMCs. Receptors originate from a male donor in good health and CMV-seropositive.

This chain joins TRBV7-9 and TRBJ2-5; 8 positions match TRBD1. Looked up from germline, CDR1 is SEHNR and CDR2 is FQNEAQ (reference sequence). Trimming took 1 base from V and 0 from J; bases not matched to a gene: 13. This CDR3 has 19 amino acids. This CDR3 reads CASSLDWASGGLNQETQYF. DNA for the CDR3: TGTGCCAGCAGCTTAGATTGGGCGTCAGGGGGCCTAAACCAAGAGACCCAGTACTTC.

The chain recombines TRBV30 with TRBJ1-5; D gene uncertain. V dropped 4 bases and J dropped 4 bases, with 14 bases sitting between them. Germline lookup yields CDR1 GTSNPN and CDR2 SVGIG (reference sequence). The length of the CDR3 is 14 residues. The CDR3 is CAWNTGQSNQPQHF. The CDR3 DNA sequence: TGTGCCTGGAACACTGGGCAGAGTAATCAGCCCCAGCATTTT.

V usage is TRBV19 and J usage is TRBJ2-7; D perhaps matches TRBD1 (5 bases). Germline V gene lookup returns CDR1 LNHDA and CDR2 SQIVND (reference sequence). This CDR3 contains 15 residues. V was shortened by 4 bases and J by 3 bases, with 16 bases between the two germline ends. This chain's CDR3 is CASSTRLGANYEQYF. The CDR3 region has the DNA TGTGCCAGTAGTACCCGGCTTGGGGCCAACTACGAGCAGTACTTC.

V is TRBV5-6 and J is TRBJ2-2; 8 bases match TRBD1. CDR1 and CDR2 (germline): SGHDT, YYEEEE. With 4 bases clipped from V and 3 bases from J, the junction kept 8 bases outside the gene matches. This CDR3 is 16 amino acids long. The CDR3 nucleotides read TGTGCCAGCAGCAACCTGGGACAGGTTCACACCGGGGAGCTGTTTTTT. This gives the protein CASSNLGQVHTGELFF.

This chain connects TRBV19 to TRBJ2-6; D gene unclear. The CDR3 covers 14 residues. V gave up 5 bases and J gave up 3 bases, with 8 bases separating them. From germline, CDR1 is LNHDA and CDR2 SQIVND (reference sequence). The CDR3 DNA reads TGTGCCAGTAGTGGCTCGGGTGGGGCCAACGTCCTGACTTTC. Translation gives CASSGSGGANVLTF.

The chain carries TRBV6-5 and TRBJ1-5; no definite D call. The CDR3 runs to 15 residues. Trimming shortened V by 0 bases and J by 7 bases, and 13 bases separated the two germline ends. Germline CDR1 MNHEY, CDR2 SVGAGI. CDR3 nucleotides: TGTGCCAGCAGTTACTCGATGGCGTCGGGACAGCCCCAGCATTTT. Its translation is CASSYSMASGQPQHF.

The chain carries TRBV18 and TRBJ2-7; 8 positions agree with TRBD1. This CDR3 has 16 residues. V trimming: 4 bases; J trimming: 5 bases; junction bases outside the gene matches: 13. Germline V CDR1 and CDR2: KGHSH, LQKENI. The CDR3 region has the DNA TGTGCCAGCTCACAGGGCCAGGGGGCACGATCAAACGAGCAGTACTTC. Its protein is CASSQGQGARSNEQYF.

The rearrangement links TRBV27 to TRBJ2-7; 8 bases map to TRBD1. Germline V lookup: CDR1 MNHEY, CDR2 SMNVEV (reference sequence). There are 14 residues in the CDR3. The J segment lost 7 bases and the V segment lost 5 bases, leaving 10 bases of the junction unmatched. CDR3 in DNA: TGTGCCAGCAGTCCAGGGGGCGGTCCGGAGGAGCAGTACTTC. Protein: CASSPGGGPEEQYF.